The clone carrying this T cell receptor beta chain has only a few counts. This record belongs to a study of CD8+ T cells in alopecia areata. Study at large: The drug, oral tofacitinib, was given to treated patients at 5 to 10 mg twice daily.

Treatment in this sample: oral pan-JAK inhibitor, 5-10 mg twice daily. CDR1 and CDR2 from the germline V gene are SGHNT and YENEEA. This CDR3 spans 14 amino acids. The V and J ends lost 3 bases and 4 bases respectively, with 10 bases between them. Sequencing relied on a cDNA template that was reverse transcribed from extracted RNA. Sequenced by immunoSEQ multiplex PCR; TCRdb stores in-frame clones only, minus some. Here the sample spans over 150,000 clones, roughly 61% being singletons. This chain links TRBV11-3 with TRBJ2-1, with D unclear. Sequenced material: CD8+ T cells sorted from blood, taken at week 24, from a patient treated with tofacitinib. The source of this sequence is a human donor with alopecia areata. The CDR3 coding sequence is TGTGCCAGCAGCTTGCAGGTTTCGTACAATGAGCAGTTCTTC. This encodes CASSLQVSYNEQFF. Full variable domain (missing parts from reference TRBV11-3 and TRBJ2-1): EAGVVQSPRYKIIEKKQPVAFWCNPISGHNTLYWYLQNLGQGPELLIRYENEEAVDDSQLPKDRFSAERLKGVDSTLKIQPAELGDSAVYLCASSLQVSYNEQFFGPGTRLTVL.